This T cell receptor beta chain was identified in a study of OX40 agonist ivuxolimab in advanced cancers. Study outcomes and limitations: Normalized T-cell clonal expansion was also low in some nonresponders.

The assay was immunoSEQ multiplex PCR, and TCRdb's table has in-frame clones only and misses some. The repertoire holds about 13,000 clones, with under 70% as singletons. V lost 1 base, J lost 7 bases, and 17 bases lay in between. The CDR3 consists of 16 residues. Germline V CDR1 and CDR2: LNHDA, SQIVND (reference sequence). About this clone itself: As yet, its antigen is unknown.

The source is an adult with an advanced solid tumor such as melanoma, head and neck, liver or kidney cancer. Sequencing used CD4+ or CD8+ T cells sorted from blood, obtained in a trial of the OX40 agonist ivuxolimab. The genes are TRBV19 and TRBJ2-1; D is possibly TRBD1 (5 bases). As DNA, the CDR3 is TGTGCCAGTAGTATAGGGTCAGGGAACCCACTGAATGAGCAGTTCTTC. Translation gives CASSIGSGNPLNEQFF.